Described below is a single T cell receptor (beta chain) sequence and its context. There are many counts of this clone. The antigen it recognizes is unknown. No much larger clone exists at a distance of one base, and base qualities are not known. The source of the sample is a study of T cells after posttransplantation cyclophosphamide (dated by TCRdb to about 2016). The study in broad terms: The study tracked T cell repertoire reconstitution by TRB sequencing after myeloablative bone marrow transplantation using posttransplantation cyclophosphamide as GVHD prophylaxis. Antigen receptor sequencing covered samples from some 35 PTCy-treated patients and approximately 17 of their related bone marrow donors. Blood from all 30 or so PTCy patients who had 1-year posttransplant specimens underwent TRB sequencing. TRB sequencing was also done on up to roughly 3 additional blood samples from 2 to 5.2 years after transplant in 3 patients, and on pretransplant blood from several patients. Because TRA and TRB clonality correlated tightly in under 10 samples, later TCR analyses were limited to TRB. Public TRB sequences were compared against a database of over 3,000 sequences linked to responses to pathogens, tumor antigens, self-antigens and alloantigens.

V lost 4 bases and J lost 5 bases, and the count of bases not matched to a germline gene is 1. As encoded in the germline V gene, CDR1 is KGHSH while CDR2 is LQKENI. Taken from cysteine to phenylalanine, the CDR3 has 14 residues. Of all the DNA, just the CDR3 is kept, 42 bases in frame from base 1. What the research found in general, with its limitations: Across 35 to 45 patients, TRB clonality was highly associated with recipient CMV seropositivity and CMV reactivation, and diversity in PTCy patients was similar to diversity in CNI/methotrexate controls. Donor-recipient similarity was low at 1-2 months but increased during the first year, and donor CD8+ memory clones often dominated later blood repertoires. The TRB repertoires of T cells infiltrating skin or the GI tract showed only limited overlap with the TRB repertoires found in blood.

Peripheral blood samples were provided by related bone marrow donors on the day of marrow donation. Mononuclear cells from peripheral blood and bone marrow were separated by Ficoll-Hypaque density centrifugation and then cryopreserved. Genomic DNA was the input for TRB sequencing, which was run either with the immunoSEQ assay at survey resolution or with the hsTCRB kit. Turning to the authors' computational methods: The immunoSEQ software handled initial read processing, and the LymphoSeq R package was used for repertoire analyses. Clonality was computed as 1 minus normalized Shannon entropy; Gini coefficient was also calculated for each TRB dataset. To infer phenotypes in unsorted samples, TRB sequences from sorted subsets of the recipient or donor were mapped onto unsorted samples from the same recipient. TCRdb re-hosts the immuneACCESS table, in-frame sequences only. Its copies lack some clones; in the studies checked, an unresolved V gene accounts for under half of them, and the cause for the rest is not known. V and J calls and clone size are copied from that table; D and trimming were computed from the DNA. This sample is represented by about 40,000 clones, with no singletons among them. The ten largest clones represent more than 4.5% of the sample.

This receptor was identified in a woman aged 50 to 60 in good health and a related stem cell transplant donor. The sequenced material came from PBMCs. The sequence joins TRBV18 to TRBJ1-6, with 8 junctional bases fitting TRBD1. The DNA reads TGTGCCAGCTCACTGGACAGGGATAATTCACCCCTCCACTTT. It codes for CASSLDRDNSPLHF.